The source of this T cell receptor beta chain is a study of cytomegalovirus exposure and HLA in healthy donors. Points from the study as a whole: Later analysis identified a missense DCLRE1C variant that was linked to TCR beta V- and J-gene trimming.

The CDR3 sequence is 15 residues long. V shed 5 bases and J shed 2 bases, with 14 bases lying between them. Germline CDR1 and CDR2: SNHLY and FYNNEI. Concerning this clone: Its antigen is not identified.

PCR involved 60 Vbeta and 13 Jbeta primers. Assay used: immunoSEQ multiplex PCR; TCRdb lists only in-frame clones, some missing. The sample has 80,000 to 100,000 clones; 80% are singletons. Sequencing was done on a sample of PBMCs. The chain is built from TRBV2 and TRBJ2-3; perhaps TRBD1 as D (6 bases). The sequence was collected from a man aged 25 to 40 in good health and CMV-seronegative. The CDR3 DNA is TGTGCCAGCAGTAAAGGACAGTTTTCCACAGATACGCAGTATTTT. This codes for CASSKGQFSTDTQYF.